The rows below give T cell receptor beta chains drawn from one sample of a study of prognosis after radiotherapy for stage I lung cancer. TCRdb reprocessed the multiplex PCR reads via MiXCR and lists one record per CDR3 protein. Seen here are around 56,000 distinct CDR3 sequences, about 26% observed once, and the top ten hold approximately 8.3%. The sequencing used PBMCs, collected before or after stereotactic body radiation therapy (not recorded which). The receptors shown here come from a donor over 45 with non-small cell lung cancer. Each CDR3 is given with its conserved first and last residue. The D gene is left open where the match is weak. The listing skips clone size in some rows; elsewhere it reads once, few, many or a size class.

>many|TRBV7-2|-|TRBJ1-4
CASSLLGIATNEKLFF
TGTGCCAGCAGCTTATTAGGGATTGCAACTAATGAAAAACTGTTTTTT
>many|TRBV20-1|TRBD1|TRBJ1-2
CSARDPGQGDYGYTF
TGCAGTGCTCGTGACCCGGGACAGGGGGACTATGGCTACACCTTC
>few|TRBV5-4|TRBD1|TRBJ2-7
CASSADRDEQYF
TGTGCCAGCAGCGCCGACAGGGACGAGCAGTACTTC
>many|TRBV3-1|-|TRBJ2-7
CASSQGGSGAYEQYF
TGTGCCAGCAGCCAAGGGGGCAGCGGTGCCTACGAGCAGTACTTC
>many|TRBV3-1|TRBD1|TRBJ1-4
CASSLDRVLFF
TGTGCCAGCAGCCTTGACAGGGTCCTGTTTTTT
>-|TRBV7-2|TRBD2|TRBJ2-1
CASSPRTSVWLNNEQFF
TGTGCCAGCAGCCCCCGGACTAGCGTGTGGCTTAACAATGAGCAGTTCTTC
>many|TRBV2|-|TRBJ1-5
CASSEGDRNQPQHF
TGTGCCAGCAGTGAAGGCGACAGAAATCAGCCCCAGCATTTT
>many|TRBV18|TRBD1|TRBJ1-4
CASSPPRGQGREKLFF
TGTGCCAGCTCACCGCCGAGGGGACAGGGAAGGGAAAAACTGTTTTTT
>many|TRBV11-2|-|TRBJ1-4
CASSLVSVAYEKLFF
TGTGCCAGCAGCTTAGTCTCGGTCGCGTACGAAAAACTGTTTTTT
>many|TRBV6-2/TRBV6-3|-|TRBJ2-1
CASSYAISGRDTIYNEQFF
TGTGCCAGCAGTTACGCTATCTCGGGACGGGACACGATATACAATGAGCAGTTCTTC
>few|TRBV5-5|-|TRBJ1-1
CASSPWQGSFIEAFF
TGTGCCAGCAGCCCGTGGCAGGGCTCATTTATAGAAGCTTTCTTT
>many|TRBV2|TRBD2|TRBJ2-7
CASRAGLAGGKNQQYF
TGTGCCAGCAGAGCGGGACTAGCGGGGGGAAAGAATCAGCAGTACTTC
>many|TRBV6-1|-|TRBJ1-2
CASSEAFGVGRDGYTF
TGTGCCAGCAGTGAAGCATTCGGGGTCGGTAGGGATGGCTACACCTTC
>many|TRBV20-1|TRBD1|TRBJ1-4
CSASRDRQGEKLFF
TGCAGTGCTAGTAGGGACAGGCAGGGGGAAAAACTGTTTTTT
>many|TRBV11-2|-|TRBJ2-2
CASRMAGNTGELFF
TGTGCCAGCCGGATGGCGGGAAACACCGGGGAGCTGTTTTTT
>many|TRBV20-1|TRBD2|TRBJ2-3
CSAGSDLAGAGDTQYF
TGCAGTGCGGGGAGTGATCTAGCGGGGGCGGGAGATACGCAGTATTTT
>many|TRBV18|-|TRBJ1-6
CASSPGGTDNSPLHF
TGTGCCAGCTCACCCGGAGGGACGGACAATTCACCCCTCCACTTT
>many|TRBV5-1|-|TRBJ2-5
CASSRTDRETQYF
TGCGCCAGCAGCCGTACCGACAGAGAGACCCAGTACTTC
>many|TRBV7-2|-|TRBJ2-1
CASSSSQGWAYNEQFF
TGTGCCAGCAGCTCCTCACAGGGATGGGCCTACAATGAGCAGTTCTTC
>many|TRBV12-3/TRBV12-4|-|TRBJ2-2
CASSLAGNTGELFF
TGTGCCAGCAGTCTCGCGGGTAACACCGGGGAGCTGTTTTTT
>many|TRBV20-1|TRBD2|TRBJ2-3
CSANLAGADTQYF
TGCAGTGCTAACCTAGCGGGGGCAGATACGCAGTATTTT
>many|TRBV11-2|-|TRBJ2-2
CASSLDSGEVGELFF
TGTGCCAGCAGCTTAGATTCGGGGGAGGTCGGGGAGCTGTTTTTT
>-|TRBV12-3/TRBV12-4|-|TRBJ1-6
CASSLGGKYNSPLHF
TGTGCCAGCAGCCTGGGGGGGAAATATAATTCACCCCTCCACTTT
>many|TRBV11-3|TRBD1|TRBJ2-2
CASSRDTGARELFF
TGTGCCAGCAGCCGTGACACAGGGGCCCGGGAGCTGTTTTTT
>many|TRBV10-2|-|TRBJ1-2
CASLTDSYGYTF
TGCGCCAGCTTAACGGACAGCTATGGCTACACCTTC
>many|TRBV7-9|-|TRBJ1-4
CASSFPNEKLFF
TGTGCCAGCAGTTTTCCTAATGAAAAACTGTTTTTT
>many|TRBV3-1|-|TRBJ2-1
CASSPPSGTGGDNEQFF
TGTGCCAGCAGCCCCCCGTCGGGGACTGGAGGCGACAATGAGCAGTTCTTC
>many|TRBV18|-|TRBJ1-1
CASSPIQGNTEAFF
TGTGCCAGCTCACCCATTCAGGGGAACACTGAAGCTTTCTTT
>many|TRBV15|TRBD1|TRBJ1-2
CATSREGTGYGYTF
TGTGCCACCAGCAGAGAAGGGACAGGCTATGGCTACACCTTC
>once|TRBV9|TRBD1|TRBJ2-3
CDSSVGGTGIITDTKYF
TGTGACAGCAGCGTAGGCGGGACAGGGATTATCACAGATACGAAGTATTTT
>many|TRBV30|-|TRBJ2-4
CAWSVLGINIQYF
TGTGCCTGGAGTGTACTAGGGATAAACATTCAGTACTTC
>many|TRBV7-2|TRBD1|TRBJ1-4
CASSPRTGEREKLFF
TGTGCCAGCAGCCCCAGGACAGGGGAAAGGGAAAAACTGTTTTTT
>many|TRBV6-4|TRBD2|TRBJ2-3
CASRMPRKRGEVDTQYF
TGTGCCAGCAGGATGCCCAGGAAGCGGGGGGAAGTAGATACGCAGTATTTT
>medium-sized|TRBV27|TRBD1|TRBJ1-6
CASSLGTGGGSPLHF
TGTGCCAGCAGTCTGGGGACAGGGGGAGGTTCACCCCTCCACTTT
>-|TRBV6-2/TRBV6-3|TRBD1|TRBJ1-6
CASSSTGGGSPLHF
TGTGCCAGCAGCTCAACAGGGGGCGGGTCACCCCTCCACTTT
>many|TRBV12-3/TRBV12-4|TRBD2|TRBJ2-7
CASSWGTSDYEQYF
TGTGCCAGCAGCTGGGGGACTAGCGACTACGAGCAGTACTTC
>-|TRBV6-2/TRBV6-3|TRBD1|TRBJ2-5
CASSLRTGVLLETQYF
TGTGCCAGCAGTCTGCGGACAGGGGTCTTGTTGGAGACCCAGTACTTC
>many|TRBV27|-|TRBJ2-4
CASSLSNNAKNIQYF
TGTGCCAGCAGTTTATCGAACAACGCCAAAAACATTCAGTACTTC
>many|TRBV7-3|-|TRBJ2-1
CASSVRRGAYNEQFF
TGTGCCAGCAGCGTACGCCGGGGCGCCTACAATGAGCAGTTCTTC
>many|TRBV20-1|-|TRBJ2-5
CSARDFVGSQTQYF
TGCAGTGCTAGGGACTTCGTTGGCTCGCAGACCCAGTACTTC